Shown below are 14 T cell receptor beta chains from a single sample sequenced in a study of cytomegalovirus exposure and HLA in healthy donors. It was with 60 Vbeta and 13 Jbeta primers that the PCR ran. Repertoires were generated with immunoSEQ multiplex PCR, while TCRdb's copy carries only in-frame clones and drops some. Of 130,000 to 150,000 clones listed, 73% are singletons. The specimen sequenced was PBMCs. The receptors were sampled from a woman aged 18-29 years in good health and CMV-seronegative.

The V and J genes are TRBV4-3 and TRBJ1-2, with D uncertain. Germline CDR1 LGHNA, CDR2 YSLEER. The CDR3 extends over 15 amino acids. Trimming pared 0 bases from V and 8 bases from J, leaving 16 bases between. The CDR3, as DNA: TGCGCCAGCAGCCAAGATATTGAGGTAGTTGGAGGCTACACCTTC. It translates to CASSQDIEVVGGYTF.

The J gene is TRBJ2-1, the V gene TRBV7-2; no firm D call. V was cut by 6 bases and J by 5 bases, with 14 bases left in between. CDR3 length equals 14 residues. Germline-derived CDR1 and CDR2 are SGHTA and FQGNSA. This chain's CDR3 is CASRTGYLHNEQFF. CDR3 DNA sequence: TGTGCCAGCAGAACCGGGTATCTACACAATGAGCAGTTCTTC.

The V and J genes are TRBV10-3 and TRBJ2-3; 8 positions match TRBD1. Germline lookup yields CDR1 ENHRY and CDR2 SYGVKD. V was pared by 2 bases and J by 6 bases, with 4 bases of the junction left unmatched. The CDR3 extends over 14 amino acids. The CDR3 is CAISEGQGRDTQYF. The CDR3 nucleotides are TGTGCCATCAGTGAGGGACAGGGTAGGGATACGCAGTATTTT.

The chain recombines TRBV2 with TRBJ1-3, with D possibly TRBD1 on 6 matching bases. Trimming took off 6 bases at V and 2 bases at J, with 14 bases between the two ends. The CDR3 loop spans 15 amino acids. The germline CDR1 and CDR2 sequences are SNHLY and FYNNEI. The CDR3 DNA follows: TGTGCCAGCAGGGAACAGGGTATCCCTGGAAACACCATATATTTT. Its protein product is CASREQGIPGNTIYF.

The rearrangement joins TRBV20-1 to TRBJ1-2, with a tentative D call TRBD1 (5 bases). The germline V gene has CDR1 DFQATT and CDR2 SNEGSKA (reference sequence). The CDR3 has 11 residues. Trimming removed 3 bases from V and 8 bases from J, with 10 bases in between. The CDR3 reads CSARGLLGYTF. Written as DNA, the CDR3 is TGCAGTGCTAGGGGGCTGCTGGGCTACACCTTC.

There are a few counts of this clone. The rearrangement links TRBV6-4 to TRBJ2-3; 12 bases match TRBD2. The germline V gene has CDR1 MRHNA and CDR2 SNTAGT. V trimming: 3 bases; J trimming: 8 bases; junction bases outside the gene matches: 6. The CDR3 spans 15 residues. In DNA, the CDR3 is TGTGCCAGCAGTGATTCGACTAGCGGGAGTAGTACGCAGTATTTT. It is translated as CASSDSTSGSSTQYF.

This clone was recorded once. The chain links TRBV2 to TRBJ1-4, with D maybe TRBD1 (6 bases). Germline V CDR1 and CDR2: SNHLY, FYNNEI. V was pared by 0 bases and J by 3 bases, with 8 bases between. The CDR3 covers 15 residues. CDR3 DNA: TGTGCCAGCAGTGAAGCACAGGGATCTAATGAAAAACTGTTTTTT. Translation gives CASSEAQGSNEKLFF.

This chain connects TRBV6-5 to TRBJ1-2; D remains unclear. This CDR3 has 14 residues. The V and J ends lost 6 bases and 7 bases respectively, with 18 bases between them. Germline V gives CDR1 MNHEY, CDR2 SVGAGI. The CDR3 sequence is CASSGDRVVSGYTF. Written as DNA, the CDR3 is TGTGCCAGCAGCGGGGATCGTGTCGTTAGTGGCTACACCTTC.

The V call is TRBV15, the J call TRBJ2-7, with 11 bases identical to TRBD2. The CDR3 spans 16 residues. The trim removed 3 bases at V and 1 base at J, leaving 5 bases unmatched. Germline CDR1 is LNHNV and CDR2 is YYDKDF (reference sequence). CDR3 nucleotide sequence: TGTGCCACCAGCAGCCTACTAGCGGGGGAGTCCTACGAGCAGTACTTC. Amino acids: CATSSLLAGESYEQYF. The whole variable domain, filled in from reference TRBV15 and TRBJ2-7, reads DAMVIQNPRYQVTQFGKPVTLSCSQTLNHNVMYWYQQKSSQAPKLLFHYYDKDFNNEADTPDNFQSRRPNTSFCFLDIRSPGLGDTAMYLCATSSLLAGESYEQYFGPGTRLTVT.

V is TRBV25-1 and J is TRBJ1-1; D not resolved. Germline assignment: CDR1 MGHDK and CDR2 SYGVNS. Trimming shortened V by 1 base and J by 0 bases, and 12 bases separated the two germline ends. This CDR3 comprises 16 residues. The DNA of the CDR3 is TGTGCCAGCAGTGAATCGGTGGGCCCAATGAACACTGAAGCTTTCTTT. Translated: CASSESVGPMNTEAFF.

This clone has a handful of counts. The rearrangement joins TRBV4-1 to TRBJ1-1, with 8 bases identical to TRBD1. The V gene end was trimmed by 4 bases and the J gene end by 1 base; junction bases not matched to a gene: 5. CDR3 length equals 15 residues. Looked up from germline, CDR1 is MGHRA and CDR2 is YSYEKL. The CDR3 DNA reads TGCGCCAGCAGCCTTCCGGACAGGGAGAACACTGAAGCTTTCTTT. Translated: CASSLPDRENTEAFF.

The CDR3 nucleotides read TGTGCCAGCAGCTCTGGACAGGGGACAGGTTACGAGCAGTACTTC. It specifies CASSSGQGTGYEQYF. J is TRBJ2-7 and V is TRBV5-4; 9 positions agree with TRBD1. The V gene end was trimmed by 3 bases and the J gene end by 4 bases; junction bases not matched to a gene: 8. Germline V gene lookup returns CDR1 SGHNT and CDR2 YYREEE (reference sequence). The CDR3 sequence is 15 residues long.

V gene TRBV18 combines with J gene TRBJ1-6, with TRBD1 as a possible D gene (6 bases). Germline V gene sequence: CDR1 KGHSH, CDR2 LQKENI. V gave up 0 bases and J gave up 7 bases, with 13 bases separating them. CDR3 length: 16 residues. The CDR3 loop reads CASSPPLGDTNSPLHF. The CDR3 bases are TGTGCCAGCTCACCACCTTTAGGGGACACCAATTCACCCCTCCACTTT.

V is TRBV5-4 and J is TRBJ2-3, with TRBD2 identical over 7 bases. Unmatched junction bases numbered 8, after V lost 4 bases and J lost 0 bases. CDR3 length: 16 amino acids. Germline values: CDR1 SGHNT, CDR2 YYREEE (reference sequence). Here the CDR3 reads CASSRPSGPSTDTQYF. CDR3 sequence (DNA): TGTGCCAGCAGCAGGCCTAGCGGTCCTAGCACAGATACGCAGTATTTT.